The following is a TCR beta chain sequence with its context. Its cognate antigen is unknown. Treatment given: oral pan-JAK inhibitor, 5-10 mg twice daily. Obtained from alopecia areata patients were lesional scalp punch biopsies along with peripheral blood. The data were obtained in a study of CD8+ T cells in alopecia areata. About the study: Tofacitinib exposure lasted 6 to 18 months, followed by 6 months off drug.

Per the germline V gene, CDR1 is SGHTA and CDR2 is FQGNSA. Deletions cut 5 bases from V and 4 bases from J, with 28 bases between. CDR3 size: 19 residues. Whole-study results and caveats: Many expanded lesional clones persisted in scalp and blood during tofacitinib.

cDNA reverse transcribed from extracted RNA served as the sequencing template. The table came from immunoSEQ multiplex PCR; TCRdb's copy has only in-frame clones and leaves some out. The table has around 100,000 clones, about nine tenths seen once; the top ten hold approximately 10%. The receptor was isolated from a human donor with alopecia areata. The chain combines TRBV7-2 with TRBJ2-3; D call uncertain. The specimen comprised CD8+ T cells sorted from blood, sampled between weeks 30 and 35, from a patient treated with tofacitinib. The CDR3 region is CASSQRLALYPDGSDTQYF. CDR3 sequence (DNA): TGTGCCAGCAGCCAACGACTCGCGCTTTATCCTGACGGCTCAGATACGCAGTATTTT.